The 28 T cell receptor beta chains in this list originate from one sample, sequenced in a study of blood T cell repertoires in COVID-19. Measured with immunoSEQ multiplex PCR; TCRdb has only the in-frame clones, and not every one. Of approximately 52,000 clones listed, 80% to 95% were seen once; the top ten hold about 3.4%. The sequenced sample consisted of peripheral blood. The receptors here all came from a man aged 45-60 years with acute or convalescent COVID-19.

V gene TRBV7-2 combines with J gene TRBJ1-2; D is possibly TRBD1 (5 bases). V was cut by 5 bases and J by 3 bases, with 13 bases left in between. The CDR3 is 14 residues long. CDR1 is SGHTA, CDR2 FQGNSA, per germline. The CDR3 protein is CASSQSVGDYGYTF. CDR3 nucleotides: TGTGCCAGCAGCCAGAGCGTAGGGGACTATGGCTACACCTTC. The full variable domain, with the rest looked up from reference TRBV7-2 and TRBJ1-2, is GAGVSQSPSNKVTEKGKDVELRCDPISGHTALYWYRQSLGQGLEFLIYFQGNSAPDKSGLPSDRFSAERTGGSVSTLTIQRTQQEDSAVYLCASSQSVGDYGYTFGSGTRLTVV.

The V call is TRBV5-1, the J call TRBJ1-6, with 8 nucleotides matching TRBD1. The trim removed 4 bases at V and 8 bases at J, leaving 8 bases unmatched. The CDR3 sequence is 15 residues long. The V gene's germline CDR1 is SGHRS and CDR2 YFSETQ. The CDR3 DNA sequence: TGCGCCAGCAGCAACCAGGGGGCTCAGGATTCACCCCTCCACTTT. This translates into CASSNQGAQDSPLHF.

The rearrangement joins TRBV7-2 to TRBJ2-6; a weak D match, TRBD1 (6 bases). V lost 1 base, J lost 0 bases, and 13 bases lay in between. CDR3 length: 18 amino acids. The germline gives CDR1 SGHTA, CDR2 FQGNSA. CDR3 sequence reads: CASSLGGQGSSGANVLTF. CDR3 nucleotide sequence: TGTGCCAGCAGCTTAGGGGGGCAGGGAAGCTCTGGGGCCAACGTCCTGACTTTC.

The V call is TRBV28, the J call TRBJ2-3; 9 bases map to TRBD1. Germline loops: CDR1 MDHEN, CDR2 SYDVKM. V lost 3 bases to trimming and J lost 9 bases; unmatched junction nucleotides: 19. The CDR3 spans 18 residues. The CDR3 loop reads CASSFMRPGQGGVVTQYF. The CDR3 nucleotides read TGTGCCAGCAGTTTTATGCGTCCGGGACAGGGTGGGGTTGTAACGCAGTATTTT.

V gene TRBV9 combines with J gene TRBJ2-2, with a possible D match to TRBD2 (5 bases). The germline V and J ends were trimmed by 3 bases and 7 bases, with 10 bases remaining between them. In germline, CDR1 is SGDLS, CDR2 YYNGEE. This CDR3 has 13 residues. The CDR3 DNA reads as TGTGCCAGCAGCGGGAGGTGGGGCGGGGAGCTGTTTTTT. It encodes CASSGRWGGELFF.

The chain joins TRBV23-1 to TRBJ2-3; the match to TRBD1 covers 7 bases. TRBV23-1 is given ORF status, its function remaining uncertain. The ends lost 3 bases at V and 6 bases at J; junction bases unmatched: 9. The CDR3 spans 15 residues. The CDR3 reads CASSHRGQVLDTQYF. Written as DNA, the CDR3 is TGCGCCAGCAGTCACCGCGGACAGGTATTGGATACGCAGTATTTT.

V usage is TRBV19 and J usage is TRBJ2-3; a possible D gene is TRBD2 (5 bases). The CDR3 is made up of 16 amino acids. Per the germline V gene, CDR1 is LNHDA and CDR2 is SQIVND (reference sequence). Trimming took 6 bases from V and 0 from J, leaving 16 bases between them. CDR3 in DNA: TGTGCCAGTAGAACTGAGGGCCTAAGTAGCACAGATACGCAGTATTTT. Its translation is CASRTEGLSSTDTQYF.

This chain joins TRBV29-1 and TRBJ1-2; 9 bases are a match to TRBD1. V trimming: 7 bases; J trimming: 2 bases; junction bases outside the gene matches: 5. CDR1 and CDR2 (germline): SQVTM, ANQGSEA. The length of the CDR3 is 13 residues. CDR3 nucleotides: TGCAGCGCCCTGGGACAGGGCAACTATGGCTACACCTTC. Protein product: CSALGQGNYGYTF.

The CDR3 DNA reads TGCGCCAGCAACCGAAGTTTGGGAGTTGAAGCTTTCTTT. Residues: CASNRSLGVEAFF. The chain links TRBV23-1 to TRBJ1-1; D not certain. TRBV23-1 is assigned to the ORF class and has an uncertain function. V dropped 7 bases and J dropped 7 bases, with 16 bases sitting between them. The CDR3 runs 13 residues.

The chain links TRBV10-1 to TRBJ2-3, with 8 bases identical to TRBD1. The junction had 0 bases not matched to a gene; V was cut back by 3 bases and J by 4 bases. Germline CDR1 reads WNHNN; CDR2 reads SYGVQD (reference sequence). This CDR3 region has 13 residues. The CDR3 spells CASSDRGPDTQYF. CDR3 DNA: TGCGCCAGCAGTGACAGGGGGCCAGATACGCAGTATTTT.

J is TRBJ1-4 and V is TRBV2; 8 nucleotides align to TRBD1. Germline CDR1 SNHLY, CDR2 FYNNEI. This CDR3 region has 14 residues. V lost 7 bases, J lost 8 bases, and 9 bases stayed unmatched. In nucleotides, the CDR3 is TGTGCCAGCACTCTACAGGGGGGGAAAGAAAAACTGTTTTTT. This gives the protein CASTLQGGKEKLFF.

The rearrangement joins TRBV23-1 to TRBJ2-3; 7 nucleotides agree with TRBD1. TRBV23-1 is known as an ORF, though its function is uncertain. This CDR3 is 14 amino acids long. J was trimmed by 5 bases and V by 3 bases; bases with no gene match: 5. CDR3 region: CASSQGQKEDTQYF. The CDR3 bases are TGCGCCAGCAGTCAGGGACAGAAGGAAGATACGCAGTATTTT.

V and J are TRBV9 and TRBJ2-1; perhaps TRBD1 as D (6 bases). Germline values: CDR1 SGDLS, CDR2 YYNGEE. The CDR3 spans 16 residues. V lost 4 bases and J lost 1, with 15 bases in between. CDR3 in amino acids: CASSLRQDSSYNEQFF. The CDR3 DNA is TGTGCCAGCAGCCTCCGACAGGACTCTTCCTACAATGAGCAGTTCTTC.

This sequence joins TRBV19 and TRBJ1-2, with D maybe TRBD1 (6 bases). CDR1 is LNHDA, CDR2 SQIVND, per germline (reference sequence). The CDR3 is 13 residues long. The V gene lost 7 bases and the J gene lost 4 bases, with 13 bases spanning the gap. The CDR3 DNA reads TGTGCCAGTACCGGTCCCAGGGGCTATGGCTACACCTTC. Amino acid sequence: CASTGPRGYGYTF.

The rearrangement uses TRBV3-1 (or the pseudogene TRBV3-2) and TRBJ1-3, with a possible D match to TRBD1 (6 bases). CDR1 and CDR2 (germline): LGHDT, YNNKEL (reference sequence). This CDR3 comprises 16 residues. Trimming took 1 base from V and 4 from J, leaving 14 bases between them. CDR3 nucleotide sequence: TGTGCCAGCAGCCAAGTGGGGGCAGGGACGGGAAACACCATATATTTT. This sequence encodes CASSQVGAGTGNTIYF.

This sequence joins TRBV7-8 and TRBJ2-1; D remains ambiguous. The CDR3 has 16 amino acids. Germline V lookup: CDR1 SGHVS, CDR2 FQNEAQ. V was clipped by 1 base and J by 5 bases, with 15 bases between them. CDR3: CASSLGLGRNNNEQFF. CDR3 DNA sequence: TGTGCCAGCAGCTTAGGGTTGGGCAGAAATAACAATGAGCAGTTCTTC.

This clone was detected only once. In nucleotides, the CDR3 is TGTGCCAGCAGCTTGGGCGGAACATTAGCTAACTATGGCTACACCTTC. Its translation: CASSLGGTLANYGYTF. This chain joins TRBV5-5 and TRBJ1-2; D uncertain. V dropped 0 bases and J dropped 0 bases, with 12 bases sitting between them. Germline-derived CDR1 and CDR2 are SGHKS and YYEKEE (reference sequence). The CDR3 is made up of 16 amino acids.

The chain joins TRBV9 to TRBJ2-3; TRBD2 matches 9 bases. V was clipped by 0 bases and J by 2 bases; unmatched bases: 4. This CDR3 has 16 residues. Germline CDR1 is SGDLS and CDR2 is YYNGEE. In DNA form, the CDR3 reads TGTGCCAGCAGCGTAGGAGCGGGGGGCCTCACAGATACGCAGTATTTT. Translated, it gives CASSVGAGGLTDTQYF.

This clone has a handful of counts. The chain recombines TRBV30 with TRBJ1-6; D is ambiguous. The CDR3 spans 13 residues. Germline loops: CDR1 GTSNPN, CDR2 SVGIG (reference sequence). Between the trimmed V and J ends, which lost 1 base and 10 bases, there was a span of 11 bases. In DNA, the CDR3 is TGTGCCTGGAGTGAGTCCCCCAGATCACCCCTCCACTTT. This encodes CAWSESPRSPLHF.

The rearrangement links TRBV29-1 to TRBJ1-3, with D tentatively TRBD1 (5 bases). Germline CDR1 is SQVTM and CDR2 is ANQGSEA. V lost 4 bases and J 1 base, leaving 8 bases between the germline ends. CDR3 length: 13 residues. CDR3 region: CSVAQGSGNTIYF. DNA of the CDR3: TGCAGCGTTGCTCAGGGATCTGGAAACACCATATATTTT.

The chain couples TRBV11-2 to TRBJ2-1, with TRBD2 matching 7 bases. The CDR3 spans 17 residues. Per germline, CDR1 SGHAT and CDR2 FQNNGV. After removal of 5 bases from V and 6 bases from J, the junction contained 16 bases not matched to a gene. The CDR3 DNA reads TGTGCCAGCAGCCGTCTATTAGCGGGCGGTACGGGCAATGAGCAGTTCTTC. This codes for CASSRLLAGGTGNEQFF.

This chain joins TRBV19 and TRBJ2-6; TRBD1 matches at 9 bases. Germline trimming cut 1 base from V and 4 bases from J; bases unmatched to any gene: 11. Germline CDR1 reads LNHDA; CDR2 reads SQIVND (reference sequence). This CDR3 comprises 19 residues. CDR3 region: CASSIGLEGTGQGANVLTF. In DNA, the CDR3 is TGTGCCAGTAGTATAGGGTTGGAAGGGACAGGGCAAGGGGCCAACGTCCTGACTTTC.

The gene calls are TRBV5-4 and TRBJ1-2, with D perhaps TRBD1 (6 bases). Germline-derived CDR1 and CDR2 are SGHNT and YYREEE (reference sequence). Trimming pared 1 base from V and 7 bases from J, leaving 8 bases between. The CDR3 has 12 amino acids. The CDR3 nucleotides are TGTGCCAGCAGCTTGTCAGGGGTTGGCTACACCTTC. Protein sequence: CASSLSGVGYTF.

A single count supports this clone. This chain links TRBV19 with TRBJ2-5, with 8 bases identical to TRBD1. V gave up 0 bases and J gave up 7 bases; unmatched junction bases: 7. The CDR3 runs to 15 residues. CDR1 is LNHDA and CDR2 is SQIVND in the germline V gene (reference sequence). DNA of the CDR3: TGTGCCAGTAGTATAGATCGTACAGGGGGAGGGACCCAGTACTTC. Translating it yields CASSIDRTGGGTQYF.

This rearrangement joins TRBV7-8 to TRBJ1-4; TRBD1 agrees at 10 bases. Trimming at V came to 5 bases and at J to 8 bases, leaving 5 bases not matched to a gene. This CDR3 has 14 amino acids. Germline V gene lookup returns CDR1 SGHVS and CDR2 FQNEAQ. Written as DNA, the CDR3 is TGTGCCAGCAGCCCTCAGGACAGGGGGGAAAAACTGTTTTTT. As protein: CASSPQDRGEKLFF.

The CDR3 DNA is TGTGCCAGTGCCGGGACAGGGACTGGAGATACGCAGTATTTT. Translating it yields CASAGTGTGDTQYF. The chain combines TRBV6-6 with TRBJ2-3; 9 positions agree with TRBD1. The CDR3 is 14 residues long. In germline, CDR1 is MNHNY, CDR2 SVGAGI (reference sequence). V trimming: 9 bases; J trimming: 5 bases; junction bases outside the gene matches: 9.

The chain joins TRBV7-6 to TRBJ1-4, with D possibly being TRBD1 (5 bases). This CDR3 has 14 amino acids. Germline values: CDR1 SGHVS, CDR2 FNYEAQ. V dropped 2 bases and J dropped 5 bases, with 9 bases sitting between them. CDR3 amino acids: CASSLQGGNEKLFF. CDR3 nucleotide sequence: TGTGCCAGCAGCTTACAGGGAGGGAATGAAAAACTGTTTTTT.

The rearrangement uses TRBV11-2 and TRBJ1-2; D is undetermined. This CDR3 comprises 15 residues. Germline assignment: CDR1 SGHAT and CDR2 FQNNGV. Trimming shortened V by 1 base and J by 0 bases, and 9 bases separated the two germline ends. The CDR3 nucleotides read TGTGCCAGCAGCTTAGTGCGCACGACTAACTATGGCTACACCTTC. This sequence encodes CASSLVRTTNYGYTF. Full variable domain (remainder filled in from reference TRBV11-2 and TRBJ1-2): EAGVAQSPRYKIIEKRQSVAFWCNPISGHATLYWYQQILGQGPKLLIQFQNNGVVDDSQLPKDRFSAERLKGVDSTLKIQPAKLEDSAVYLCASSLVRTTNYGYTFGSGTRLTVV.